A selection of T cell receptor beta chains follows, all from one sample in a study of patients and donors after allogeneic stem cell transplantation. TCRdb re-called the RT-PCR reads through MiXCR, storing one row per CDR3 protein. The sample lists approximately 200,000 distinct CDR3 sequences, less than 45% occurring once. The specimen was blood, either unsorted or a sorted T cell fraction (not recorded which). The source of these receptors is a human donor who was either an allogeneic HSCT recipient or a stem cell or donor lymphocyte infusion donor (not recorded which). It is not recorded whose cells these are; they may come from a transplant donor. The CDR3 runs from the conserved cysteine through the conserved F or W. The D gene is left open where the match is weak. A row's size may be missing; if present it is once, few, many or a size class.

v_gene	abundance	j_gene	d_gene	CDR3aa	CDR3nt
TRBV7-2	-	TRBJ2-2	-	CASSLALRTGELFF	TGTGCCAGCAGCTTAGCGCTTAGGACCGGGGAGCTGTTTTTT
TRBV5-1	-	TRBJ1-2	-	CASSPSTGGLSYGYTF	TGCGCCAGCAGCCCGAGCACCGGGGGGCTGTCCTATGGCTACACCTTC
TRBV25-1	-	TRBJ2-1	-	CASSVPGAINEQFF	TGTGCCAGCAGTGTACCGGGAGCGATCAATGAGCAGTTCTTC
TRBV28	few	TRBJ2-5	-	CASSLMRAETQYF	TGTGCCAGCAGTTTAATGAGGGCAGAGACCCAGTACTTC
TRBV6-5	few	TRBJ1-5	-	CASSLAGAKGQPQHF	TGTGCCAGCAGTCTGGCGGGGGCAAAAGGTCAGCCCCAGCATTTT
TRBV5-1	-	TRBJ2-1	-	CASSLEGGRSYNEQFF	TGCGCCAGCAGCTTGGAGGGGGGAAGGTCCTACAATGAGCAGTTCTTC
TRBV5-1	few	TRBJ2-6	TRBD1	CASSLQGAGSGANVLTF	TGCGCCAGCAGCTTACAGGGGGCTGGCTCTGGGGCCAACGTCCTGACTTTC
TRBV24-1	few	TRBJ1-1	TRBD1	CATSQTGGGGTEAFF	TGTGCCACCAGTCAGACAGGGGGCGGAGGCACTGAAGCTTTCTTT
TRBV28	-	TRBJ2-7	-	CASSFRQGASYEQYF	TGTGCCAGCAGTTTCAGGCAGGGTGCATCCTACGAGCAGTACTTC
TRBV20-1	-	TRBJ2-7	TRBD2	CSAWPGLAVSYEQYF	TGCAGTGCTTGGCCGGGACTAGCGGTTTCCTACGAGCAGTACTTC
TRBV6-5	-	TRBJ2-7	-	CASSYSIERGVQYF	TGTGCCAGCAGTTACTCGATTGAGAGGGGTGTGCAGTACTTC
TRBV4-3	-	TRBJ1-1	-	CASSQGRAQNTEAFF	TGCGCCAGCAGCCAAGGTCGAGCGCAGAACACTGAAGCTTTCTTT
TRBV18	-	TRBJ2-7	-	CASSPRRGYEQYF	TGTGCCAGCTCACCACGGCGGGGCTACGAGCAGTACTTC
TRBV19	few	TRBJ2-5	-	CASRSRAIQETQYF	TGTGCCAGTAGATCTAGGGCCATCCAAGAGACCCAGTACTTC
TRBV4-1	-	TRBJ2-5	-	CASSLGFRVQETQYF	TGTGCCAGCAGCTTAGGCTTCAGGGTACAAGAGACCCAGTACTTC
TRBV28	few	TRBJ1-1	-	CASSFVWGDAFF	TGTGCCAGCAGTTTTGTTTGGGGGGACGCTTTCTTT
TRBV5-1	-	TRBJ1-6	-	CASSLAGRYNSPLHF	TGCGCCAGCAGCTTGGCGGGACGGTATAATTCACCCCTCCACTTT
TRBV29-1	-	TRBJ2-1	-	CSVEWPEAAYNEQFF	TGCAGCGTTGAGTGGCCAGAAGCTGCCTACAATGAGCAGTTCTTC
TRBV6-5	-	TRBJ1-2	-	CASSYSGGMNGYTF	TGTGCCAGCAGTTACTCTGGAGGAATGAATGGCTACACCTTC
TRBV28	-	TRBJ1-1	TRBD1	CASRTDRGWFTEAFF	TGTGCCAGCAGGACTGACAGGGGGTGGTTCACTGAAGCTTTCTTT
TRBV7-9	-	TRBJ2-7	-	CASSHPNSYEQYF	TGTGCCAGCAGCCATCCGAATTCCTACGAGCAGTACTTC
TRBV25-1	-	TRBJ2-3	TRBD2	CASSPGLAVNTDTQYF	TGTGCCAGCAGTCCGGGACTAGCGGTAAACACAGATACGCAGTATTTT
TRBV13	few	TRBJ1-2	TRBD1	CASSPGQGWNGYTF	TGTGCCAGCAGCCCAGGACAGGGTTGGAATGGCTACACCTTC
TRBV5-1	-	TRBJ1-1	TRBD1	CASSSRDRGPNTEAFF	TGCGCCAGCAGCTCCCGGGACAGGGGGCCGAACACTGAAGCTTTCTTT
TRBV9	few	TRBJ2-3	-	CASSVDAGYTDTQYF	TGTGCCAGCAGCGTAGACGCGGGGTACACAGATACGCAGTATTTT
TRBV5-1	-	TRBJ2-2	-	CASSPGSTLNTGELFF	TGCGCCAGCAGCCCGGGGAGTACCCTGAACACCGGGGAGCTGTTTTTT
TRBV15	-	TRBJ1-1	-	CATSRDDQGGFF	TGTGCCACCAGCAGAGATGACCAGGGTGGTTTCTTT
TRBV24-1	few	TRBJ1-2	-	CATSDGTGPSEGYTF	TGTGCCACCAGTGACGGAACCGGGCCCAGCGAAGGCTACACCTTC
TRBV5-6	-	TRBJ1-1	-	CASSLVSGSTEAFF	TGTGCCAGCAGCTTGGTATCAGGGAGTACTGAAGCTTTCTTT
TRBV18	-	TRBJ1-5	TRBD1	CASQGQVDSNQPQHF	TGTGCCAGCCAGGGACAGGTGGATAGCAATCAGCCCCAGCATTTT
TRBV7-2	-	TRBJ1-1	-	CASSRPLPWGTEAFF	TGTGCCAGCAGCCGACCCCTACCATGGGGAACTGAAGCTTTCTTT
TRBV7-9	few	TRBJ1-2	-	CASSSRGAGGYTF	TGTGCCAGCAGCTCCCGCGGGGCAGGTGGCTACACCTTC
TRBV28	few	TRBJ2-1	TRBD2	CASSTRTSGRGDEQFF	TGTGCCAGCAGTACAAGGACTAGCGGGAGGGGGGATGAGCAGTTCTTC
TRBV11-1	-	TRBJ2-5	-	CASSFFGDPQYF	TGTGCCAGCAGCTTTTTCGGGGACCCGCAGTACTTC
TRBV29-1	few	TRBJ1-4	-	CSVTDSSTNEKLFF	TGCAGCGTCACGGACAGCTCAACTAATGAAAAACTGTTTTTT
TRBV10-3	-	TRBJ2-7	-	CAIRGQTYEQYF	TGTGCCATCAGGGGACAAACCTACGAGCAGTACTTC
TRBV20-1	-	TRBJ2-7	TRBD2	CSAWGLVTYEQYF	TGCAGTGCTTGGGGACTAGTTACCTACGAGCAGTACTTC
TRBV12-3/TRBV12-4	few	TRBJ1-4	-	CASSPTSISGATEKLFF	TGTGCCAGCAGTCCCACATCGATTTCGGGGGCTACTGAAAAACTGTTTTTT
TRBV12-3/TRBV12-4	few	TRBJ2-5	-	CASSSRQDPEETQYF	TGTGCCAGCAGTTCAAGACAGGATCCCGAGGAGACCCAGTACTTC
TRBV24-1	-	TRBJ2-1	-	CATSDFGFSRQFF	TGTGCCACCAGTGATTTCGGGTTCAGTAGGCAGTTCTTC
TRBV5-1	few	TRBJ1-3	-	CASSLVDSSSGNTIYF	TGCGCCAGCAGCTTGGTTGACAGTAGCTCTGGAAACACCATATATTTT
TRBV20-1	few	TRBJ1-4	-	CSARDHGQSHEKLFF	TGCAGTGCTAGAGACCATGGACAGTCTCATGAAAAACTGTTTTTT
TRBV7-9	-	TRBJ2-7	TRBD1	CASSSHTTGTGAYEQYF	TGTGCCAGCAGCTCGCATACTACCGGGACAGGGGCCTACGAGCAGTACTTC
TRBV12-3/TRBV12-4	-	TRBJ1-4	TRBD1	CASSWTGAEKLFF	TGTGCCAGCAGTTGGACAGGGGCGGAAAAACTGTTTTTT
TRBV5-6	-	TRBJ1-2	-	CASSLPGLAYGYTF	TGTGCCAGCAGCTTGCCGGGGTTGGCCTATGGCTACACCTTC
TRBV5-1	few	TRBJ1-1	TRBD1	CASSLVGTGGGGTEAFF	TGCGCCAGCAGCTTGGTGGGGACAGGGGGAGGAGGGACTGAAGCTTTCTTT
TRBV18	few	TRBJ1-1	TRBD1	CASSRIQGVDTEAFF	TGTGCCAGCTCACGAATACAGGGGGTCGACACTGAAGCTTTCTTT
TRBV4-3	-	TRBJ1-4	-	CASSRTDHRAAQNEKLFF	TGCGCCAGCAGCCGGACGGACCACCGGGCAGCTCAGAATGAAAAACTGTTTTTT
TRBV3-1	-	TRBJ2-1	-	CASSPQPGTQFF	TGTGCCAGCAGCCCACAACCCGGGACCCAGTTCTTC
TRBV28	-	TRBJ1-4	-	CASSLAGRLGELFF	TGTGCCAGCAGTTTAGCGGGACGGTTAGGGGAACTGTTTTTT
TRBV19	-	TRBJ1-5	-	CASNQGFNQPQHF	TGTGCCAGTAACCAGGGATTCAATCAGCCCCAGCATTTT
TRBV7-6	-	TRBJ2-3	TRBD2	CASSLGPAGGSTDTQYF	TGTGCCAGCAGCTTAGGACCAGCGGGAGGGAGTACAGATACGCAGTATTTT
TRBV20-1	-	TRBJ2-2	TRBD2	CSARDRGVGGRPLNTGELFF	TGCAGTGCTAGAGATCGGGGAGTCGGCGGGAGGCCCTTGAACACCGGGGAGCTGTTTTTT
TRBV11-1	-	TRBJ2-5	-	CASSLGQIVETQYF	TGTGCCAGCAGCTTAGGGCAGATTGTGGAGACCCAGTACTTC
TRBV9	-	TRBJ2-1	TRBD2	CASSVDTSGKNEQFF	TGTGCCAGCAGCGTAGATACTAGCGGGAAAAATGAGCAGTTCTTC
TRBV12-3/TRBV12-4	-	TRBJ1-5	-	CASSLVGGGGNQPQHF	TGTGCCAGCAGTTTAGTGGGCGGGGGCGGCAATCAGCCCCAGCATTTT
TRBV20-1	-	TRBJ1-1	TRBD1	CSAETGMNTEAFF	TGCAGTGCTGAGACAGGGATGAACACTGAAGCTTTCTTT
TRBV12-3/TRBV12-4	-	TRBJ2-2	-	CASSLQNTGELFF	TGTGCCAGCAGTTTACAGAACACCGGGGAGCTGTTTTTT
TRBV3-2	-	TRBJ2-7	-	CASSQEVQGYEQYF	TGTGCCAGCAGCCAAGAGGTACAGGGATACGAGCAGTACTTC
TRBV11-2	-	TRBJ2-5	-	CASSLGRVKWETQYF	TGTGCCAGCAGCCTGGGTAGGGTGAAGTGGGAGACCCAGTACTTC